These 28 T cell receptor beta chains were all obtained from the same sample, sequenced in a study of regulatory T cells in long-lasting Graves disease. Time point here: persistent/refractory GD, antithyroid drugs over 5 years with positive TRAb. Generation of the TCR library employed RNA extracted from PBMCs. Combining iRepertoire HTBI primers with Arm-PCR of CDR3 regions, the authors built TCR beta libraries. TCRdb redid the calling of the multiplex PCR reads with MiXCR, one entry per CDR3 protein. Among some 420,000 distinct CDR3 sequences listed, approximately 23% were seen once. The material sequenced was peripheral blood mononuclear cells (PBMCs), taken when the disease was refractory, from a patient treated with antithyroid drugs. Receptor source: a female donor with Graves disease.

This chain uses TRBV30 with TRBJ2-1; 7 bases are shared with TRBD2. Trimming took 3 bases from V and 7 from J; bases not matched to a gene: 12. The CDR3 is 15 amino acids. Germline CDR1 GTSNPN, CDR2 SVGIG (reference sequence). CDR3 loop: CAWRGGGAGGNEQFF. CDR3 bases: TGTGCCTGGAGGGGGGGAGGGGCAGGAGGGAATGAGCAGTTCTTC. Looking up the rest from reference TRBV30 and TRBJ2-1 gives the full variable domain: SQTIHQWPATLVQPVGSPLSLECTVEGTSNPNLYWYRQAAGRGLQLLFYSVGIGQISSEVPQNLSASRPQDRQFILSSKKLLLSDSGFYLCAWRGGGAGGNEQFFGPGTRLTVL.

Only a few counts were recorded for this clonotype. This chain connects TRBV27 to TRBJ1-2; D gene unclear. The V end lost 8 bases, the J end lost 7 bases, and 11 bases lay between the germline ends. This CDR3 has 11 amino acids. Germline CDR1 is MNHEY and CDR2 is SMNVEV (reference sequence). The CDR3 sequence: CASGRLGGYTF. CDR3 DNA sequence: TGTGCCAGCGGCAGACTAGGTGGCTACACCTTC.

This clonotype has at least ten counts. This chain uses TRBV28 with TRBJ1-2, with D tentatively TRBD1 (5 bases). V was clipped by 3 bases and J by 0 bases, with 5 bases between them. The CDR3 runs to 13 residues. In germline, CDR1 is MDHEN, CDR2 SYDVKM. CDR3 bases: TGTGCCAGCAGTTTGACAGCTAACTATGGCTACACCTTC. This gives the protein CASSLTANYGYTF.

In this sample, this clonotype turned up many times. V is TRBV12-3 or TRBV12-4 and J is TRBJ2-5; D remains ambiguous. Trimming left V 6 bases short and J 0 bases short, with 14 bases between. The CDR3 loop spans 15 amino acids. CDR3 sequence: CASSRALEYQETQYF. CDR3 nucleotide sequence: TGTGCCAGCAGCCGAGCTCTGGAGTACCAAGAGACCCAGTACTTC.

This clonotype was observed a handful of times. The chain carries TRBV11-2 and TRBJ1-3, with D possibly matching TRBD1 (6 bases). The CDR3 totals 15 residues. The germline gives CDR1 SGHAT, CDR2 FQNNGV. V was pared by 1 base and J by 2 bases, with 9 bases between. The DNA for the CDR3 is TGTGCCAGCAGCTTAGGGCGGACAGCTGGAAACACCATATATTTT. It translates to CASSLGRTAGNTIYF.

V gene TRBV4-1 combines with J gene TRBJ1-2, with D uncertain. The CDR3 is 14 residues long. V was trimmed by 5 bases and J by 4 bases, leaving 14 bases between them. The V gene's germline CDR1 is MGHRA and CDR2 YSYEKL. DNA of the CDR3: TGCGCCAGCAGCGAACCGGACGGCCTCTATGGCTACACCTTC. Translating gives CASSEPDGLYGYTF.

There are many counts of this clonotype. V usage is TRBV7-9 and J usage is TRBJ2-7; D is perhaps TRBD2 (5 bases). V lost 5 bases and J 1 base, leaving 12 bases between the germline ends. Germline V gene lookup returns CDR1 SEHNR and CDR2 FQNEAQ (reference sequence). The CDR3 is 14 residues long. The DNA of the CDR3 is TGTGCCAGCAGCCCCGGAGGCTATTCCTACGAGCAGTACTTC. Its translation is CASSPGGYSYEQYF.

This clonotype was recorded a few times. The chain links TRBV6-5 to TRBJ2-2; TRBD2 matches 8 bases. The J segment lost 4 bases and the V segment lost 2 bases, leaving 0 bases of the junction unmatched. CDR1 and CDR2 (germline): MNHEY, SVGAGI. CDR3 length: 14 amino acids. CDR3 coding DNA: TGTGCCAGCAGTTACGGGACTAGCACCGGGGAGCTGTTTTTT. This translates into CASSYGTSTGELFF.

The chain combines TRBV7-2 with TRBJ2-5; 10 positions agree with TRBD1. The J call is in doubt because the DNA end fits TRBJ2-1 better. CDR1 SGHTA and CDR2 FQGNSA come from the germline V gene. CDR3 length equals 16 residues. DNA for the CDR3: TGTGCCAGCTCACCCCAATGGGACAGGGGAGGCAATGAGCAGTTCTTC. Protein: CASSPQWDRGGNEQFF.

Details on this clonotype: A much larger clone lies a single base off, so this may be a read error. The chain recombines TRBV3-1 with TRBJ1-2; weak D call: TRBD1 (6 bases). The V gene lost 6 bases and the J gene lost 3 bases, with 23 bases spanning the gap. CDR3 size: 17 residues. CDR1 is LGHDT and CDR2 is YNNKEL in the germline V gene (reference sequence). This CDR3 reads CASRQGHSARGDYGYTF. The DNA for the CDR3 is TGTGCCAGCAGGCAGGGACACTCCGCTCGGGGGGACTATGGCTACACCTTC. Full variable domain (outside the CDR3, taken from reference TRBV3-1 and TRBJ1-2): DTAVSQTPKYLVTQMGNDKSIKCEQNLGHDTMYWYKQDSKKFLKIMFSYNNKELIINETVPNRFSPKSPDKAHLNLHINSLELGDSAVYFCASRQGHSARGDYGYTFGSGTRLTVV.

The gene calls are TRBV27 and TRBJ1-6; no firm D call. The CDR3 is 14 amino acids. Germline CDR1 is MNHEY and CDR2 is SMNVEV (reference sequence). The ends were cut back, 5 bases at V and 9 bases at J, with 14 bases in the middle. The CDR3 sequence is CASSPGLPFSPLHF. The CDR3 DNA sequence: TGTGCCAGCAGTCCCGGGCTACCTTTTTCACCCCTCCACTTT.

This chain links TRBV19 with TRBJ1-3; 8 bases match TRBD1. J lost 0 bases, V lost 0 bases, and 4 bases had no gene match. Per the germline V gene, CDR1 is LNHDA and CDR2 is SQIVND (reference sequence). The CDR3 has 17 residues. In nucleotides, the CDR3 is TGTGCCAGTAGTATAGACGGACAGGGACTCTCTGGAAACACCATATATTTT. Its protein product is CASSIDGQGLSGNTIYF.

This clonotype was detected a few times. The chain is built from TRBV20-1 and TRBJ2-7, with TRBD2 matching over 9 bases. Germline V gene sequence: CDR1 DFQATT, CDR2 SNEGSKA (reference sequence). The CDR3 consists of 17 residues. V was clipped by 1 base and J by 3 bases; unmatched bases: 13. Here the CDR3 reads CSARVLASGKTIYEQYF. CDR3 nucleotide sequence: TGCAGTGCTAGAGTTTTGGCTAGCGGGAAGACTATCTACGAGCAGTACTTC.

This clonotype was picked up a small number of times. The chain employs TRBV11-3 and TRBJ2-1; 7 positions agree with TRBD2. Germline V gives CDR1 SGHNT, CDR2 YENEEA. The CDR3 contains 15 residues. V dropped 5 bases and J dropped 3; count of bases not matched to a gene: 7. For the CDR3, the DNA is TGTGCCAGCAGCGAGTCGGGAGGTTACTACAATGAGCAGTTCTTC. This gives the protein CASSESGGYYNEQFF.

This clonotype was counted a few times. CDR3 DNA: TGTGCCAGCAGCCAACCCCCCCGAAACACCATATATTTT. This encodes CASSQPPRNTIYF. The V call is TRBV7-2, the J call TRBJ1-3; D remains unclear. V was shortened by 5 bases and J by 5 bases, with 10 bases between the two germline ends. Germline values: CDR1 SGHTA, CDR2 FQGNSA. The CDR3 sequence is 13 residues long.

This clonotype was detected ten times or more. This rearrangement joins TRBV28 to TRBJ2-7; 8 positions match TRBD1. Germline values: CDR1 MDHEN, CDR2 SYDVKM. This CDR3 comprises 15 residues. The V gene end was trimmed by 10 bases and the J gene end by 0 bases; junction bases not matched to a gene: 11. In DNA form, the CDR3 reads TGTGCCATACAGGGGGGCGGGACGGGCTCCTACGAGCAGTACTTC. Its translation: CAIQGGGTGSYEQYF.

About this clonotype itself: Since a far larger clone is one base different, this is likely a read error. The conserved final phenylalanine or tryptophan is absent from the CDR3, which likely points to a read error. The CDR3 sequence: CASSLGGTGELFL. CDR3 in DNA: TGTGCCAGCAGTTTAGGAGGCACCGGGGAGCTGTTTCTT. The chain combines TRBV6-9 with TRBJ2-2; D perhaps matches TRBD2 (5 bases). CDR1 and CDR2 from the germline V gene are MNHGY and SVAAGI. Trimming removed 4 bases at V and 4 bases at J, with 7 bases between. The CDR3 covers 13 residues.

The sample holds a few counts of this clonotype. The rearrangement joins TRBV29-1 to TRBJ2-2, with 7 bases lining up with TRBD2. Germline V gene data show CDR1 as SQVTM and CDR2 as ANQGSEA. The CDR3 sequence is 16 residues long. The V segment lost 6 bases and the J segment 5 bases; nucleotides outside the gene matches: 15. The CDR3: CSVSPGQRGETGELFF. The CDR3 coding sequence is TGCAGCGTATCACCTGGGCAGCGGGGTGAAACCGGGGAGCTGTTTTTT.

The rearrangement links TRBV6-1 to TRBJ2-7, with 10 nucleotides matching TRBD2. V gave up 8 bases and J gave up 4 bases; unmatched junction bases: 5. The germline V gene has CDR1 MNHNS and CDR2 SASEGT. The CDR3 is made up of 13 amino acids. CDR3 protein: CASGLAEGYEQYF. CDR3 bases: TGTGCCAGCGGACTAGCGGAGGGTTACGAGCAGTACTTC.

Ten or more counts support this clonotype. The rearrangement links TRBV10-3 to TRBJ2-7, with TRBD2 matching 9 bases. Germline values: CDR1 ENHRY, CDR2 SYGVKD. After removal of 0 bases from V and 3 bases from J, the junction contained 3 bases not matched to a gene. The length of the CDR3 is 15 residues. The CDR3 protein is CAISESRLADYEQYF. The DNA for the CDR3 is TGTGCCATCAGTGAGTCGAGACTAGCGGACTACGAGCAGTACTTC.

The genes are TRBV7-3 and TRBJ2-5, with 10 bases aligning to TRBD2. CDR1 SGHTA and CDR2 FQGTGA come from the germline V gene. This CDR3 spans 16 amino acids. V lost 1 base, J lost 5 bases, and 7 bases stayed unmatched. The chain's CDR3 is CASSLSSSGGLETQYF. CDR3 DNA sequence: TGTGCCAGCAGCTTAAGTTCTAGCGGGGGCCTGGAGACCCAGTACTTC.

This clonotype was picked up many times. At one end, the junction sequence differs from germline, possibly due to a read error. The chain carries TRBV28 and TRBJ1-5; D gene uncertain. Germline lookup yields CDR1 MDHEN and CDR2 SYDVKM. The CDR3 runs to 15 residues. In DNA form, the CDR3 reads TGTGCCAGCGGTTTGGGCCAAGAGGGCAATCAGCCCCAGCATTTT. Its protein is CASGLGQEGNQPQHF.

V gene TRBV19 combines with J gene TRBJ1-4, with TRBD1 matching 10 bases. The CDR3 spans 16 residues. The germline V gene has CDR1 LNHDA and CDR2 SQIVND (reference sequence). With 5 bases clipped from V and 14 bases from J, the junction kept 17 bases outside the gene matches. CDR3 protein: CASSPAYETGGIDLFF. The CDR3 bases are TGTGCCAGTAGTCCTGCATACGAGACAGGGGGCATCGACCTGTTTTTT.

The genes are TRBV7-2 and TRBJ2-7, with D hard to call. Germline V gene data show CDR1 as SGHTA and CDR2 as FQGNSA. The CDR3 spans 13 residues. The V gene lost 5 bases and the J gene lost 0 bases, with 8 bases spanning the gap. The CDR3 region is CASSELFSYEQYF. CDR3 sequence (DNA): TGTGCCAGCAGCGAACTCTTCTCCTACGAGCAGTACTTC.

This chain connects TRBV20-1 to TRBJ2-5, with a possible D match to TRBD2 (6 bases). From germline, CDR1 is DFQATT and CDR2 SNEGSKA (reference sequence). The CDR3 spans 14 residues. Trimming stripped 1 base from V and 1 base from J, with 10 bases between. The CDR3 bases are TGCAGTGCTAGAGCTGGCGGGATCCAAGAGACCCAGTACTTC. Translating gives CSARAGGIQETQYF.

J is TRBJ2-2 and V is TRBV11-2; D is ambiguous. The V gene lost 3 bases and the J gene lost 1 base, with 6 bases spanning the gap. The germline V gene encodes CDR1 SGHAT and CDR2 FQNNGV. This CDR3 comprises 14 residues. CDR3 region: CASSFSLNTGELFF. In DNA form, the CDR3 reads TGTGCCAGCAGCTTTTCCTTGAACACCGGGGAGCTGTTTTTT.

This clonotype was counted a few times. The CDR3 nucleotides read TGTGCCAGTAGTCAGCCAGGGGCTAATTCACCCCTCCACTTT. Protein: CASSQPGANSPLHF. The chain recombines TRBV19 with TRBJ1-6; D might be TRBD1 (6 bases). Trimming cost V 5 bases and J 6 bases, with 11 bases left between them. The germline V gene encodes CDR1 LNHDA and CDR2 SQIVND (reference sequence). The CDR3 is 14 residues long.

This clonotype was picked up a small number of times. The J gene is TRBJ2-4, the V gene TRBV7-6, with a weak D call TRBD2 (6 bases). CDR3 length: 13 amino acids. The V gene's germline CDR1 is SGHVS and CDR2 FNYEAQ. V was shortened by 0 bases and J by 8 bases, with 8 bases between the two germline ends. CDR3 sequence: CASSLARGDIQYF. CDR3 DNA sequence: TGTGCCAGCAGCTTAGCGCGGGGAGACATTCAGTACTTC.